This T cell receptor (beta chain) is from a study of prognosis after radiotherapy for stage I lung cancer. The wider study: Six or seven patients had squamous cell carcinoma and around eleven had adenocarcinoma.

Genomic DNA provided the template from which TCR beta CDR3 was amplified by two-round multiplex PCR. First-round PCR employed TRBV- and TRBJ-specific primers for each gene. TCRdb used MiXCR to reprocess the multiplex PCR reads, holding one entry per CDR3 protein. The sample has fewer than 65,000 distinct CDR3 sequences, 30% to 35% seen once; the top ten hold about 8.3%. Trimming took 0 bases from V and 3 from J, leaving 11 bases between them. CDR1 is MNHEY, CDR2 SVGAGI, per germline. The CDR3 is 15 amino acids. Two separate time points each saw a draw of 5.5 to 6.5 milliliters of peripheral blood. The receptor comes from a donor aged 50 or older with non-small cell lung cancer. The chain couples TRBV6-5 to TRBJ1-2; unclear D gene. Sequencing was performed on PBMCs, taken before or after stereotactic body radiation therapy (not recorded which). The CDR3 sequence is CASSYSGQSYYGYTF. CDR3 in DNA: TGTGCCAGCAGTTACTCGGGCCAGAGTTACTATGGCTACACCTTC.